The present T cell receptor beta chain was sequenced within a study of T cell changes during pregnancy in multiple sclerosis. The CDR3 has 11 residues. Germline CDR1 and CDR2: SGHTA and FQGNSA. Using immunoSEQ multiplex PCR, the repertoire was profiled, and TCRdb retains in-frame clones only, with some absent. In the table there are approximately 60,000 clones, approximately 90% of which are singletons. On this clone: The junction shows a germline mismatch at one end, possibly a read error.

This sample comprised peripheral blood, obtained after pregnancy. The receptor comes from a female donor in good health, enrolled as a control in a pregnancy study. The rearrangement joins TRBV7-2 to TRBJ2-1; D is ambiguous. For the CDR3, the DNA is TGTGCCAGCAGCTCCTCCAATGAGCAGTTCTTC. Protein product: CASSSSNEQFF.